This entry lists 14 T cell receptor beta chains sequenced from one sample in a study of blood T cell repertoires in COVID-19. Assay: immunoSEQ multiplex PCR; the TCRdb copy retains only in-frame clones and omits some. This sample has approximately 300,000 clones, with roughly 90% found just once. Sequencing was carried out using PBMCs or T cells enriched from blood (not recorded which). Every receptor here comes from a woman younger than 45 who had recovered from COVID-19.

V gene TRBV6-5 combines with J gene TRBJ1-1; TRBD1 matches at 7 bases. In germline, CDR1 is MNHEY, CDR2 SVGAGI. The V gene end was trimmed by 4 bases and the J gene end by 9 bases; junction bases not matched to a gene: 17. The CDR3 totals 16 residues. The CDR3 coding sequence is TGTGCCAGCAGTTCACGACAGGGTTCGTTCCTCCTGAAAGCTTTCTTT. This gives the protein CASSSRQGSFLLKAFF.

The V gene is TRBV20-1, the J gene TRBJ2-4; D possibly corresponds to TRBD1 (6 bases). Between the trimmed V and J ends, which lost 4 bases and 6 bases, there was a span of 7 bases. Germline lookup yields CDR1 DFQATT and CDR2 SNEGSKA (reference sequence). The CDR3 runs 11 residues. The CDR3 DNA reads TGCAGTGCTACGGACAGAAACATTCAGTACTTC. Its translation is CSATDRNIQYF.

CDR3 sequence reads: CATSLDRDDEQFF. In DNA form, the CDR3 reads TGTGCCACCAGCCTTGACAGGGACGATGAGCAGTTCTTC. The V and J genes are TRBV24-1 and TRBJ2-1; 7 bases line up with TRBD1. The CDR3 sequence is 13 residues long. Germline trimming cut 7 bases from V and 8 bases from J; bases unmatched to any gene: 7. Germline-derived CDR1 and CDR2 are KGHDR and SFDVKD.

The table lists this clone with a few counts. The chain has TRBV29-1 and TRBJ2-7, with 9 bases fitting TRBD2. The CDR3 runs 14 residues. CDR1 and CDR2 from the germline V gene are SQVTM and ANQGSEA. Germline trimming cut 8 bases from V and 2 bases from J; bases unmatched to any gene: 10. DNA of the CDR3: TGCAGCCCGCGGGGGCGGGAGGGACCCTACGAGCAGTACTTC. Its translation is CSPRGREGPYEQYF.

This clone was counted between two and nine times. V gene TRBV5-6 combines with J gene TRBJ2-1; 10 positions match TRBD2. The germline CDR1 and CDR2 sequences are SGHDT and YYEEEE. With V trimmed by 4 bases and J by 5 bases, 9 bases remained unmatched. The CDR3 length is 16 residues. The chain's CDR3 is CASSLGSGRVDNEQFF. The CDR3 DNA reads as TGTGCCAGCAGCCTGGGCAGCGGGAGGGTGGACAATGAGCAGTTCTTC.

The V and J genes are TRBV3-1 (or the pseudogene TRBV3-2) and TRBJ2-2; a possible D gene is TRBD2 (6 bases). CDR3 length equals 17 residues. Trimming stripped 0 bases from V and 1 base from J, with 12 bases between. Germline assignment: CDR1 LGHDT and CDR2 YNNKEL (reference sequence). CDR3: CASSQDLGGMNTGELFF. In DNA, the CDR3 is TGTGCCAGCAGCCAAGATCTGGGCGGGATGAACACCGGGGAGCTGTTTTTT.

The CDR3 DNA sequence: TGTGCCAGCAGCTTATTCACGGGACTCTCACCCGGGGAGCTGTTTTTT. Its translation: CASSLFTGLSPGELFF. The chain links TRBV7-3 to TRBJ2-2; maybe TRBD2 (6 bases). Trimming removed 2 bases from V and 6 bases from J, with 16 bases in between. Germline assignment: CDR1 SGHTA and CDR2 FQGTGA. The CDR3 is 16 amino acids.

The sample holds a few counts of this clone. The V and J genes are TRBV13 and TRBJ2-1; 9 positions match TRBD2. The CDR3 extends over 16 amino acids. Per germline, CDR1 PRHDT and CDR2 FYEKMQ (reference sequence). Trimming removed 0 bases from V and 12 bases from J; junction bases left unmatched: 12. Here the CDR3 reads CASSLGVAGAEVGQFF. DNA of the CDR3: TGTGCCAGCAGCTTAGGGGTAGCGGGAGCCGAGGTTGGGCAGTTCTTC.

V usage is TRBV12-3 or TRBV12-4 and J usage is TRBJ1-2, with D possibly TRBD1 on 5 matching bases. CDR3 size: 13 residues. V lost 6 bases, J lost 0 bases, and 8 bases lay in between. CDR3 DNA: TGTGCCAGCAGGGGGCGATCTAACTATGGCTACACCTTC. Its translation: CASRGRSNYGYTF.

The chain is built from TRBV2 and TRBJ2-1, with D hard to call. V lost 7 bases and J lost 2, with 15 bases in between. CDR3 length: 15 residues. Germline CDR1 SNHLY, CDR2 FYNNEI. The CDR3 spells CASTPPKLTYNEQFF. CDR3 coding DNA: TGTGCCAGCACTCCCCCTAAACTCACCTACAATGAGCAGTTCTTC.

The V gene is TRBV28, the J gene TRBJ1-2; a weak D match, TRBD1 (6 bases). Per germline, CDR1 MDHEN and CDR2 SYDVKM. The CDR3 is 15 residues long. Trimming took off 1 base at V and 2 bases at J, with 11 bases between the two ends. CDR3 residues: CASSLYLQGNYGYTF. The CDR3 nucleotides are TGTGCCAGCAGTTTATATCTTCAGGGGAACTATGGCTACACCTTC.

V usage is TRBV28 and J usage is TRBJ1-3, with a tentative D call TRBD1 (5 bases). Between the trimmed V and J ends, which lost 4 bases and 4 bases, there was a span of 20 bases. Germline V gene data show CDR1 as MDHEN and CDR2 as SYDVKM. This CDR3 is 17 amino acids long. The CDR3 DNA follows: TGTGCCAGCAGTTCGCACGGGGCCTTTGCGGGGGGAAACACCATATATTTT. This sequence encodes CASSSHGAFAGGNTIYF.

The chain links TRBV12-3 or TRBV12-4 to TRBJ1-4, with D unresolved. The CDR3 consists of 13 residues. V lost 1 base, J lost 8 bases, and 8 bases lay in between. The CDR3 is CASSLEAGEKLFF. The CDR3 DNA follows: TGTGCCAGCAGTTTAGAAGCCGGGGAAAAACTGTTTTTT.

This rearrangement joins TRBV18 to TRBJ1-3, with D hard to call. V dropped 1 base and J dropped 4 bases, with 11 bases sitting between them. Germline values: CDR1 KGHSH, CDR2 LQKENI. The CDR3 extends over 15 amino acids. CDR3 amino acids: CASSPRESAGNTIYF. The CDR3 coding sequence is TGTGCCAGCTCACCACGGGAGAGCGCCGGAAACACCATATATTTT.